These T cell receptor beta chains were read from a single sample in a study of T cell clones after liver transplantation. TCRdb keeps only in-frame clones here, not all; method: immunoSEQ multiplex PCR. The sample carries tens of thousands of clones, about 70% recorded once. This specimen was CD4+ T cells from blood, taken at the approximately 16-month timepoint. The receptors originated from a human patient who received a liver transplant. Some T cells may trace back to the graft donor. The CDR3 runs from the conserved cysteine through the conserved F or W. D genes are given only for firm matches. Clone size is stated in some rows and not others, as once, few, many or a class when expanded.

TRBJ2-1	TRBV11-3	-	-	TGTGCCAGCAGCGCCTCCGTCGGGAGTAGGAATGAGCAGTTCTTC	CASSASVGSRNEQFF
TRBJ1-1	TRBV5-1	TRBD1	-	TGCGCCAGCAGCGTGCAGGGGGCTATGAACACTGAAGCTTTCTTT	CASSVQGAMNTEAFF
TRBJ2-3	TRBV7-2	-	-	TGTGCCAGCAGCTACATTCGAGATACGCAGTATTTT	CASSYIRDTQYF
TRBJ2-3	TRBV11-2	TRBD2	-	TGTACCAGCAGCCGAGGGGCGGGAGGGCCCGGAGATACGCAGTATTTT	CTSSRGAGGPGDTQYF
TRBJ2-7	TRBV28	-	-	TGTGCCAGCAGACCGGGACACCTCTCATGGAGCTACGAGCAGTACTTC	CASRPGHLSWSYEQYF
TRBJ2-3	TRBV11-1	TRBD2	-	TGTGCCAGCAGCTTAAGGTCTAGCGGGGGGGTAGGAACGCAGTATTTT	CASSLRSSGGVGTQYF
TRBJ2-7	TRBV6-5	TRBD2	few	TGTGCCAGCATATCCCCCGGGGGGGCTAACGAGCAGTACTTC	CASISPGGANEQYF
TRBJ1-5	TRBV6-1	-	-	TGTGCCAGCAGTGACTTGACTAATCAGCCCCAGCATTTT	CASSDLTNQPQHF
TRBJ1-6	TRBV18	-	-	TGTGCCAGCTCACCGAATCGGGACCCAAATTCACCCCTCCACTTT	CASSPNRDPNSPLHF
TRBJ1-1	TRBV7-2	-	-	TGTGCCAGCAGCTTAAAGAGCGCTGAAGCTTTCTTT	CASSLKSAEAFF
TRBJ1-1	TRBV9	TRBD1	-	TGTGCCAGCAGCCCAATGGGGGGACAGTCTGAAGCTTTCTTT	CASSPMGGQSEAFF
TRBJ2-2	TRBV4-2	TRBD2	-	TGTGCCAGCAGCCAAGAACGGAGCGGGGGGGCCGCCGGGGAGCTGTTTTTT	CASSQERSGGAAGELFF
TRBJ2-1	TRBV14	-	-	TGTGCCAGCAGCCAAACCACTACCAACAGGGAAGAATCCTACAATGAGCAGTTCTTC	CASSQTTTNREESYNEQFF
TRBJ1-5	TRBV27	TRBD1	-	TGTGCCAGCAGCCCCGGGACAGTAAATCAGCCCCAGCATTTT	CASSPGTVNQPQHF